The 13 T cell receptor beta chains in this list originate from one sample, sequenced in a study of graft-versus-host responses after intestinal transplantation (dated by TCRdb to 2020 to 2022). To isolate intraepithelial and lamina propria lymphocytes from graft specimens, dithiothreitol, EDTA incubations and collagenase D digestion were used. Library construction relied on the immunoSEQ multiplex PCR assay. The table comes from immuneACCESS by way of TCRdb, which keeps in-frame sequences with V and J called. Part of the clones is missing from these tables; in studies checked, under half for an unresolved V gene and the rest for unknown reasons. The sample contains about 9,600 clones, approximately 77% of them found a single time. Of the sample, 20% to 25% falls within the top ten clones. The sequencing used ileum tissue, collected 472 days after intestinal transplantation. Source of these receptors: a human patient who received an intestinal transplant, so some T cells may come from the graft donor.

The V gene is TRBV19, the J gene TRBJ2-1; a weak D match, TRBD2 (7 bases). Per germline, CDR1 LNHDA and CDR2 SQIVND (reference sequence). V lost 8 bases and J lost 8, with 13 bases in between. The CDR3 totals 12 residues. CDR3 sequence reads: CASEGGVHEQFF. Written as DNA, the CDR3 is TGTGCCAGTGAGGGGGGGGTACATGAGCAGTTCTTC.

The chain is built from TRBV6-1 and TRBJ1-5; 7 bases align to TRBD1. The CDR3 contains 15 residues. The germline gives CDR1 MNHNS, CDR2 SASEGT. With V trimmed by 3 bases and J by 7 bases, 9 bases remained unmatched. The CDR3 sequence is CASSDGDSRFQPQHF. CDR3 nucleotides: TGTGCCAGCAGTGACGGGGACAGCAGGTTCCAGCCCCAGCATTTT.

The chain has TRBV18 and TRBJ1-5; D unclear. Germline-derived CDR1 and CDR2 are KGHSH and LQKENI. V dropped 5 bases and J dropped 8 bases, with 10 bases sitting between them. CDR3 length: 12 residues. For the CDR3, the DNA is TGTGCCAGCTCATATTCGAGTGAGCCCCAGCATTTT. As protein: CASSYSSEPQHF.

The chain couples TRBV5-5 to TRBJ2-7, with 8 bases lining up with TRBD1. The CDR3 extends over 15 amino acids. V gave up 1 base and J gave up 5 bases; unmatched junction bases: 8. The germline V gene has CDR1 SGHKS and CDR2 YYEKEE (reference sequence). The CDR3 nucleotides are TGTGCCAGCAGCTTGTTTGGACAGGGAACCCACGAGCAGTACTTC. The encoded protein is CASSLFGQGTHEQYF.

The genes are TRBV5-1 and TRBJ1-2, with D possibly matching TRBD1 (5 bases). Between the trimmed V and J ends, which lost 5 bases and 4 bases, there was a span of 18 bases. Germline V CDR1 and CDR2: SGHRS, YFSETQ. The CDR3 loop spans 15 amino acids. The CDR3 is CASRGEEGLLYGYTF. Here the CDR3 DNA reads TGCGCCAGCAGGGGGGAGGAAGGCCTTCTCTATGGCTACACCTTC. Drawing the rest from reference TRBV5-1 and TRBJ1-2, the complete variable domain is KAGVTQTPRYLIKTRGQQVTLSCSPISGHRSVSWYQQTPGQGLQFLFEYFSETQRNKGNFPGRFSGRQFSNSRSEMNVSTLELGDSALYLCASRGEEGLLYGYTFGSGTRLTVV.

This chain uses TRBV4-1 with TRBJ2-5; 9 bases are a match to TRBD1. The DNA matches TRBJ2-7 better at its end, which makes the J call doubtful. The CDR3 length is 15 residues. Germline assignment: CDR1 MGHRA and CDR2 YSYEKL. CDR3 sequence reads: CASGRTGQGVNEQYF. The CDR3 DNA follows: TGCGCCAGCGGACGAACGGGACAGGGAGTCAACGAGCAGTACTTC.

This clone appeared a few times. This chain joins TRBV7-3 and TRBJ2-5, with TRBD2 identical over 14 bases. Per the germline V gene, CDR1 is SGHTA and CDR2 is FQGTGA. The CDR3 extends over 18 amino acids. Trimming at V came to 5 bases and at J to 4 bases, leaving 12 bases not matched to a gene. As DNA, the CDR3 is TGTGCCAGCAGCCTCGGGACTAGCGGGGGCCCCAGGGGAGAGACCCAGTACTTC. Its translation: CASSLGTSGGPRGETQYF.

This rearrangement joins TRBV13 to TRBJ2-7; D is unresolved. Germline assignment: CDR1 PRHDT and CDR2 FYEKMQ (reference sequence). V gave up 5 bases and J gave up 3 bases, with 5 bases separating them. This CDR3 region has 11 residues. CDR3 region: CASSTNYEQYF. CDR3 nucleotides: TGTGCCAGCAGCACCAACTACGAGCAGTACTTC.

This chain joins TRBV4-1 and TRBJ2-1; 13 positions match TRBD2. The ends lost 5 bases at V and 8 bases at J; junction bases unmatched: 9. There are 16 residues in the CDR3. From germline, CDR1 is MGHRA and CDR2 YSYEKL. As DNA, the CDR3 is TGCGCCAGCAGCTATACCGGGACTAGCGGGGCCCATGAGCAGTTCTTC. Amino acids: CASSYTGTSGAHEQFF.

The rearrangement joins TRBV13 to TRBJ2-5; 16 nucleotides align to TRBD2. The length of the CDR3 is 17 residues. CDR1 PRHDT and CDR2 FYEKMQ come from the germline V gene (reference sequence). J gave up 5 bases and V 5 bases, and 8 bases lay outside the gene matches. CDR3 bases: TGTGCCAGCAGCCGACAAGGGACTAGCGGGGGGGAGGAGACCCAGTACTTC. Translating gives CASSRQGTSGGEETQYF.

The CDR3 sequence: CASSFYGTGGLKTQYF. CDR3 in DNA: TGTGCCAGCAGTTTCTACGGGACAGGGGGCTTGAAGACCCAGTACTTC. V is TRBV27 and J is TRBJ2-5; TRBD1 aligns across 12 bases. Per germline, CDR1 MNHEY and CDR2 SMNVEV (reference sequence). V lost 3 bases, J lost 6 bases, and 8 bases stayed unmatched. CDR3 length equals 16 residues.

The gene calls are TRBV5-6 and TRBJ2-3; D call uncertain. CDR3 length: 15 residues. V lost 1 base, J lost 0 bases, and 9 bases lay in between. Germline assignment: CDR1 SGHDT and CDR2 YYEEEE. The CDR3: CASSLSLTSTDTQYF. CDR3 DNA sequence: TGTGCCAGCAGCTTGAGCCTAACTAGCACAGATACGCAGTATTTT.

The chain combines TRBV10-2 with TRBJ2-7; D is possibly TRBD2 (7 bases). V lost 3 bases, J lost 2 bases, and 8 bases lay in between. Germline V CDR1 and CDR2: WSHSY, SAAADI. The CDR3 covers 13 residues. CDR3 nucleotides: TGCGCCAGCAGTGACGGGGGGCCCTACGAGCAGTACTTC. Translation gives CASSDGGPYEQYF.